This is a list of T cell receptor beta chains from one sample in a study of T cell repertoires in cytomegalovirus infection. In TCRdb, the reads were re-called with MiXCR into one record per CDR3 protein. The data show around 900,000 distinct CDR3 sequences, less than 40% seen once. No antigens are known for them. The starting material was cultured CD8+ T cells from PBMCs, obtained from culture after CMV antigen stimulation. The receptors originated from a human donor in good health (CMV status not recorded). Some clones in this sample may be carry-over from other donors' samples. CDR3s include the opening cysteine and the closing phenylalanine or tryptophan. The D gene is left open where the match is weak. Not all rows give a size; the values are once, few, many and, for expanded clones, a class.

size	V	J	length	D	DNA	CDR3
NA	TRBV7-9	TRBJ2-7	19	TRBD1	TGTGCCAGCAGCCTTACTCAAAACACCGACAGGGGGCGTACCTACGAGCAGTACTTC	CASSLTQNTDRGRTYEQYF
few	TRBV12-5	TRBJ2-1	13	NA	TGTGCTAGTGGTAGAACATCCTACAATGAGCAGTTCTTC	CASGRTSYNEQFF
NA	TRBV7-6	TRBJ2-1	13	NA	TGTGCCAGCAGCTTGGGCGAATTGTATGAGCAGTTCTTC	CASSLGELYEQFF
NA	TRBV7-6	TRBJ1-1	14	NA	TGTGCCAGCAGGACGAGTGGTCGCAACACTGAAGCTTTCTTT	CASRTSGRNTEAFF
NA	TRBV6-1	TRBJ1-5	15	TRBD1	TGTGCCAGCTACACCGGGACAGAAAGGCGTCAGCCCCAGCATTTT	CASYTGTERRQPQHF
many	TRBV7-6	TRBJ1-1	13	NA	TGTGCCAGCAGCTTGACGGATAACACTGAAGCTTTCTTT	CASSLTDNTEAFF
NA	TRBV4-1	TRBJ2-6	18	TRBD1	TGCGCCAGCAGCCAAAGGGGGCGCAGGGGAGCCGGGGCCAACGTCCTGACTTTC	CASSQRGRRGAGANVLTF
NA	TRBV7-2	TRBJ1-6	15	TRBD1	TGTGCCAGCAGCCGGACAGGAACCTTGGATTCACCCCTCCACTTT	CASSRTGTLDSPLHF
NA	TRBV7-9	TRBJ2-3	15	NA	TGTGCCAGCAGCTTAGTGGGGACCGACACAGATACGCAGTATTTT	CASSLVGTDTDTQYF
NA	TRBV12-5	TRBJ1-1	13	NA	TGTGCTAGTGGGGCCCTCGGGAACACTGAAGCTTTCTTT	CASGALGNTEAFF
few	TRBV7-6	TRBJ1-5	15	NA	TGTGCCAGCAGCCCAGCAGGGACTAGCAATCAGCCCCAGCATTTT	CASSPAGTSNQPQHF
NA	TRBV6-5	TRBJ2-1	13	TRBD1	TGTGCCAGCAATCAGGGGGCGGGCAATGAGCAGTTCTTC	CASNQGAGNEQFF
NA	TRBV6-5	TRBJ2-1	15	TRBD1	TGTGCCAGCAGTCCGCCGACAGGGCCGAACAATGAGCAGTTCTTC	CASSPPTGPNNEQFF
NA	TRBV7-6	TRBJ1-4	16	TRBD1	TGTGCCAGCAGCTCCCGGGGACAGGGGGAATCGGGAAAACTGTTTTTT	CASSSRGQGESGKLFF
few	TRBV19	TRBJ1-3	15	NA	TGTGCCAGTAGTAGCGGATTAGACTCTGGAAACACCATATATTTT	CASSSGLDSGNTIYF
few	TRBV13	TRBJ1-1	13	TRBD1	TGTGCCAGCAGCATCCTCAGGGGGTCTGAAGCTTTCTTT	CASSILRGSEAFF
NA	TRBV7-9	TRBJ1-5	14	NA	TGTGCCAGCAGCCCCCCTGTAGGGGATCAGCCCCAGCATTTT	CASSPPVGDQPQHF
few	TRBV6-1	TRBJ1-1	18	TRBD1	TGTGCCAGCAGTGGTTACCCGGGACAGGGGTCCTCGAACACTGAAGCTTTCTTT	CASSGYPGQGSSNTEAFF
few	TRBV19	TRBJ1-1	15	TRBD1	TGTGCCAGTAGCCCTTTGACAGGGGGGGTGACTGAAGCTTTCTTT	CASSPLTGGVTEAFF
NA	TRBV4-1	TRBJ2-7	15	TRBD1	TGCGCCAGCAGCCAAGAGGGACAGGGGATCCACGAGCAGTACTTC	CASSQEGQGIHEQYF
NA	TRBV5-6	TRBJ1-1	17	NA	TGTGCCAGCAGCTTTAACTATCCGGAAACCATGAACACTGAAGCTTTCTTT	CASSFNYPETMNTEAFF
NA	TRBV19	TRBJ2-1	17	NA	TGTGCCAGTAGTACCCCCCGATCTGGGTTCCTCTTTAATGAGCAGTTCTTC	CASSTPRSGFLFNEQFF
few	TRBV20-1	TRBJ2-3	16	NA	TGCAGTGCTAGGATTGATGGGGGGTCTGCCACAGATACGCAGTATTTT	CSARIDGGSATDTQYF
NA	TRBV6-8	TRBJ2-7	14	TRBD2	TGTGCCAGCAGCCCTTGGGGGGGGATCTACGAGCAGTACTTC	CASSPWGGIYEQYF
NA	TRBV6-1	TRBJ2-2	18	TRBD1	TGTGCCAGCAGTGAAACGGCAGGGGGTTGGGGTAACACCGGGGAGCTGTTTTTT	CASSETAGGWGNTGELFF
NA	TRBV27	TRBJ2-5	16	NA	TGTGCCAGCAGCACAAGGTCCTCACCTGGACAAGAGACCCAGTACTTC	CASSTRSSPGQETQYF
few	TRBV5-5	TRBJ1-3	13	NA	TGTGCCAGCAGCGACAATTGGGGAGACACCATATATTTT	CASSDNWGDTIYF
NA	TRBV10-2	TRBJ2-7	12	NA	TGCGCCAGCAGCGATTACAACTACGAGCAGTACTTC	CASSDYNYEQYF
NA	TRBV2	TRBJ1-1	14	NA	TGTGCCAGCATTGAGGGAGGGCTCAACACTGAAGCTTTCTTT	CASIEGGLNTEAFF